This is a list of T cell receptor beta chains from one sample in a study of shared clonotypes between healthy human individuals. Assay used: immunoSEQ multiplex PCR; TCRdb lists only in-frame clones, some missing. There are 2 million to 2.5 million clones in the sample; 92% occur only once, and roughly 0.34% lies in the top ten. The sequencing sample was made of naive CD4+ T cells from PBMCs. These receptors originate from a man aged 18-30 years in good health. Some clones in this sample may be carry-over from other donors' samples. Both conserved end residues are part of each CDR3. D genes are given only for firm matches. Clone size, where shown, is once, few, many, or a class for clones that have expanded.

d_gene,abundance,v_gene,j_gene,CDR3aa,CDR3nt
NA,NA,TRBV28,TRBJ2-7,CEVRSSYEQYF,TGTGAGGTACGGAGCTCCTACGAGCAGTACTTC
NA,NA,TRBV7-2,TRBJ2-7,CASSRNAGRSYEQYF,TGTGCCAGCAGCCGAAATGCAGGGAGGTCCTACGAGCAGTACTTC
NA,NA,TRBV28,TRBJ2-7,CASSLWISDSYEQYF,TGTGCCAGCAGTTTATGGATTTCGGACTCCTACGAGCAGTACTTC
NA,NA,TRBV2,TRBJ2-7,CASSTARGVYEQYF,TGTGCCAGCAGTACCGCGAGAGGGGTCTACGAGCAGTACTTC
NA,NA,TRBV9,TRBJ1-6,CASSPSNSPLHF,TGTGCCAGCAGCCCTAGTAATTCACCCCTCCACTTT
NA,NA,TRBV29-1,TRBJ2-5,CSVERDPIYQETQYF,TGCAGCGTTGAACGGGATCCAATTTACCAAGAGACCCAGTACTTC
TRBD1,NA,TRBV15,TRBJ1-5,CATSRSGGYSNQPQHF,TGTGCCACCAGCAGGTCAGGGGGATATAGCAATCAGCCCCAGCATTTT
NA,NA,TRBV6-5,TRBJ2-7,CASSGSRETVLSQYF,TGTGCCAGCAGTGGTTCCCGGGAGACCGTTTTGAGTCAGTACTTC
NA,NA,TRBV7-2,TRBJ1-4,CASSRTGGEKLFF,TGTGCCAGCAGTAGGACCGGTGGGGAAAAACTGTTTTTT
TRBD1,NA,TRBV25-1,TRBJ2-6,CASSGETGTNVLTF,TGTGCCAGCAGTGGAGAGACAGGGACCAACGTCCTGACTTTC
NA,once,TRBV28,TRBJ1-2,CASSFVFGSSNYGYTF,TGTGCCAGCAGTTTTGTTTTCGGTTCTTCTAACTATGGCTACACCTTC
NA,few,TRBV11-2,TRBJ1-1,CASSFSQGNTEAFF,TGTGCCAGCAGCTTCTCTCAGGGGAACACTGAAGCTTTCTTT
NA,NA,TRBV19,TRBJ1-2,CASSITVNYGYTF,TGTGCCAGTAGTATTACAGTCAACTATGGCTACACCTTC
NA,NA,TRBV5-1,TRBJ2-1,CASSGSVREDDEQFF,TGCGCCAGCAGCGGAAGCGTGCGTGAGGACGATGAGCAGTTCTTC
TRBD2,NA,TRBV7-9,TRBJ2-1,CASSHTSGSGNEQFF,TGTGCCAGCAGCCACACTAGCGGGAGTGGTAATGAGCAGTTCTTC
TRBD2,NA,TRBV13,TRBJ2-1,CASSPLVTSGYNEQFF,TGTGCCAGCAGCCCCCTCGTCACTAGCGGATACAATGAGCAGTTCTTC
NA,NA,TRBV11-2,TRBJ2-3,CASSFGRAGTDTQYF,TGTGCCAGCAGCTTCGGCAGGGCTGGGACAGATACGCAGTATTTT
NA,once,TRBV6-5,TRBJ1-4,CASRRDSNEKLFF,TGTGCCAGCAGGCGCGACAGTAATGAAAAACTGTTTTTT
NA,NA,TRBV5-1,TRBJ1-2,CASSRVMGYGYTF,TGCGCCAGCAGCCGGGTGATGGGCTATGGCTACACCTTC
TRBD1,NA,TRBV25-1,TRBJ2-7,CASKRAGGSYEQYF,TGTGCCAGCAAGAGGGCAGGGGGCTCCTACGAGCAGTACTTC
NA,once,TRBV18,TRBJ2-7,CASSPPGASYEQYF,TGTGCCAGCTCACCCCCAGGGGCCTCCTACGAGCAGTACTTC
NA,NA,TRBV5-6,TRBJ2-1,CASSLSLAGREEQFF,TGTGCCAGCAGCTTGTCGCTGGCCGGCAGGGAGGAACAGTTCTTC
NA,NA,TRBV6-5,TRBJ2-7,CASSYSAYYEQYF,TGTGCCAGCAGTTACTCTGCCTACTACGAGCAGTACTTC
TRBD1,NA,TRBV30,TRBJ2-7,CAWSTGTGRREQYF,TGTGCCTGGAGCACCGGGACAGGGAGACGGGAGCAGTACTTC
TRBD1,NA,TRBV15,TRBJ1-5,CATSRETGDSNQPQHF,TGTGCCACCAGCAGAGAGACAGGGGATAGCAATCAGCCCCAGCATTTT